Below, one TCR beta chain is given with its context. This clone's antigen is unknown. The record has no base qualities; no much larger clone is one base away. Interpreted using the paper, the time point label stands for: about 28 days (+/-7) after the second vaccine dose. AZD1222 recipients whose second dose came at about 4 weeks and those whose second dose came at about 12 weeks were combined into one group, since spike-specific TCR depth and breadth did not differ between the two schedules. Samples from vaccinated people were obtained from the UK trials COV001 and COV002, which included a single-blind randomized controlled phase 2/3 trial of AZD1222 (ChAdOx1 nCoV-19) in healthy adults. Trial participant PBMC samples were collected at day 0 and day 28 after the second dose for TCRbeta chain sequencing. The CDR3 regions of human TCRbeta chains were analyzed by immunosequencing. The published analysis was carried out like this. Repertoire TCRs were checked for matches against a reference library of SARS-CoV-2-specific TCRs that had been generated using the MIRA antigen-specificity platform. Breadth was defined as the fraction of unique TCRs that were SARS-CoV-2-associated. Depth was defined as the fraction of total T cells that were SARS-CoV-2-associated. Each spike-specific TCR was assigned to its reactive spike region and to a CD4 or CD8 class using the MIRA data. Log10-transformed breadth and depth values were compared by one-way ANOVA with Sidak's multiple comparisons tests. Here the immuneACCESS table is served through TCRdb, limited to in-frame sequences with V and J called. Missing clones are a known gap in these copies; in checked studies unresolved V genes cover under half, and the rest lacks a known reason. V and J calls and clone size follow that table, whereas D and trimming were derived from the DNA. This sample comprises tens of thousands of clones, about 92% of them detected only once. The ten largest clones capture around 5.1% of the sample.

Measured from the cysteine to the phenylalanine, the CDR3 is 16 residues long. Just CDR3 DNA is preserved here, 48 bases in frame from base 1. The germline V gene sets CDR1 to KGHSH and CDR2 to LQKENI. The junction shows trimming of 3 bases on V and 4 bases on J, plus 16 bases between the germline ends. This sample is part of a study of T cell responses to AZD1222 COVID-19 vaccine listed by TCRdb under 2021. As for the study more broadly: A total of 233 trial participants underwent TCR sequencing, of whom roughly 210 received two doses of AZD1222 and 26 received two doses of the MenACWY control vaccine. Trial participants were enrolled by age into subgroups of 18-55, 56-69 and 70-plus years, and around 150, 28 and 57 TCR-sequenced participants, respectively, were included in these subgroups.

Results and caveats for the whole study, not just this receptor: After two AZD1222 doses, spike-specific TCR breadth and depth were significantly higher than at day 0 and than in MenACWY recipients. Because no day 14 peak-response samples were available, repertoires were characterized only after the peak T cell response. Participants were mostly white British and included more females than males, and it was suggested by the authors that clonal diversity may have been underestimated. The 56-69-year group was small, and its depth increase did not reach significance, likely because of low power. The whole spike protein was spanned by vaccine-associated CD4 TCRs, and dominant responses were seen in regions 160-218 and 743-854. Only five to seven AZD1222 recipients were SARS-CoV-2 seropositive at baseline, limiting conclusions about previously exposed vaccinees. Nearly half of unique spike-specific TCRs reportedly recognized epitopes outside regions mutated in the B.1.351 and B.1.1.7 variants.

This receptor was obtained from an adult who received the AZD1222 COVID-19 vaccine. The chain joins TRBV18 to TRBJ1-5; perhaps TRBD1 is the D gene, with 5 bases matching. This specimen was peripheral blood, taken 28 days after the second AZD1222 dose. The DNA sequence is as follows: TGTGCCAGCTCACCGAGAGCTCAGGGAGCTAATCAGCCCCAGCATTTT. This is translated as CASSPRAQGANQPQHF.